These T cell receptor beta chains were read from a single sample in a study of beta chain features in type 1 diabetes. The protocol was immunoSEQ multiplex PCR, while the TCRdb copy is restricted to in-frame clones and leaves out a portion. The sample shows about 280,000 clones, about 15% of them seen only once. The source material was naive CD4+ T cells from blood. Every receptor here comes from a man aged 18 to 30 with type 1 diabetes. Both conserved end residues are part of each CDR3. A D gene is named only where the DNA matches it firmly. Clone size appears in some rows only: once, few, many, or a class for an expanded clone.

D,V,size,J,DNA,CDR3
-,TRBV9,few,TRBJ2-2,TGTGCCACCAGTGGGGGACAGAACACCGGGGAGCTGTTTTTT,CATSGGQNTGELFF
-,TRBV28,few,TRBJ2-7,TGTGCCAGCAGTTTAACCCGGGAGCAGTACTTC,CASSLTREQYF
TRBD2,TRBV7-9,-,TRBJ2-1,TGTGCCAGCAGCATTCTTAGCGGGGTAGCGGGCGATGAGCAGTTCTTC,CASSILSGVAGDEQFF
-,TRBV28,few,TRBJ2-1,TGTGCCAGCAAGCCCGGAGAGACGCTCGAGTTCTTC,CASKPGETLEFF
-,TRBV30,few,TRBJ1-6,TGTGCCTGGACCAGTTCCTATAATTCACCCCTCCACTTT,CAWTSSYNSPLHF
-,TRBV2,few,TRBJ2-7,TGTGCCAGCAATGGCGGCCCCTCGAAGTACTTC,CASNGGPSKYF
-,TRBV6-5,-,TRBJ2-5,TGTGCCAGCAGTTACGCGACAGTGTACCAAGAGACCCAGTACTTC,CASSYATVYQETQYF
-,TRBV18,few,TRBJ2-7,TGTGCCAGCTCACCCCCGACTCGCAGCTACGAGCAGTACTTC,CASSPPTRSYEQYF
-,TRBV11-2,-,TRBJ1-2,TGTGCCAGCACCCCCGATGGCAGTTATGGCTACACCTTC,CASTPDGSYGYTF
TRBD2,TRBV18,few,TRBJ2-1,TGTGCCAGCTCACCACCCCGGGGGGGGTACAATGAGCAGTTCTTC,CASSPPRGGYNEQFF
TRBD2,TRBV7-2,few,TRBJ2-3,TGTGCCAGCAGCCTAGCGGGGGGAAACACAGATACGCAGTATTTT,CASSLAGGNTDTQYF
-,TRBV6-1,few,TRBJ1-4,TGTGCCAGCGGGCAGGGCGCAAGGCGTCGGGAAAAACTGTTTTTT,CASGQGARRREKLFF
-,TRBV7-2,few,TRBJ1-1,TGTGCCAGCAGCTTACGGACATCTGAAGCTTTCTTT,CASSLRTSEAFF
TRBD2,TRBV7-8,few,TRBJ2-1,TGTGCCAGCAGCTTAAGGTCAGGACTAGCTCGTAATGAGCAGTTCTTC,CASSLRSGLARNEQFF
-,TRBV7-6,few,TRBJ2-1,TGTGCCAGCAGCTTAGTAGGTGGACAGAGCCGGTACAATGAGCAGTTCTTC,CASSLVGGQSRYNEQFF
TRBD2,TRBV6-1,-,TRBJ2-1,TGTGCCAGCAGGCAAGGGGGACTAGCGGGAGTCTTTCCGTTCTTC,CASRQGGLAGVFPFF
-,TRBV27,-,TRBJ1-6,TGTGCCAGCAGTTTATCAAGGACAGCGATCTATAATTCACCCCTCCACTTT,CASSLSRTAIYNSPLHF
-,TRBV19,few,TRBJ1-5,TGTGCCAGTAGTATCAGTCAGGCGCTTGTCAATCAGCCCCAGCATTTT,CASSISQALVNQPQHF
-,TRBV30,-,TRBJ2-7,TGTGCCTGGAGACAGCTTTCAGAAACTCTGGCCTACGAGCAGTACTTC,CAWRQLSETLAYEQYF
TRBD1,TRBV6-5,few,TRBJ2-7,TGTGCCAGCAGTTGGACAGGGACCCACCCCTACGAGCAGTACTTC,CASSWTGTHPYEQYF
-,TRBV10-3,-,TRBJ1-4,TGTGCCACCACCGGGACTTTGGAAGAAAAACTGTTTTTT,CATTGTLEEKLFF
TRBD1,TRBV6-6,few,TRBJ2-5,TGTGCCAGCAGTTTTTTAGGACAGGGGAGGACCCAGTACTTC,CASSFLGQGRTQYF
TRBD2,TRBV18,few,TRBJ2-7,TGTGCCAGCTCACCGGGACTAGCGGGGGGGTCCTACGAGCAGTACTTC,CASSPGLAGGSYEQYF
-,TRBV2,few,TRBJ2-3,TGTGCCAGCAGTCGTCCCACAGATACGCAGTATTTT,CASSRPTDTQYF
-,TRBV5-4,-,TRBJ1-1,TGTGCCGTCGGAAAAGGGGGGGATTGGGAAGCTTTCTTT,CAVGKGGDWEAFF
-,TRBV19,-,TRBJ1-2,TGTGCCAGTAGTATTGATACAACTGGCTACACCTTC,CASSIDTTGYTF
-,TRBV7-7,-,TRBJ1-1,TGTGCCAGCAGCCCCATTTTAAGCGGTGAAGCTTTCTTT,CASSPILSGEAFF
-,TRBV5-1,few,TRBJ2-5,TGCGCCAGCAGCTTCCACCTGACTGAACAAGAGACCCAGTACTTC,CASSFHLTEQETQYF
TRBD1,TRBV18,-,TRBJ2-3,TGTGCCAGCTCACCGATGACAGGGGGTCTCACAGATACGCAGTATTTT,CASSPMTGGLTDTQYF
TRBD2,TRBV10-3,-,TRBJ2-1,TGTGCCATCTCCTGGAGTTCTAGCGGCTACAATGAGCAGTTCTTC,CAISWSSSGYNEQFF
-,TRBV9,few,TRBJ1-1,TGTGCCAGCAGCGTAGCCCGGGGAATCACTGAAGCTTTCTTT,CASSVARGITEAFF
TRBD2,TRBV2,few,TRBJ2-7,TGTGCCAGCAGTGAGCGACTAGCGGTCCGCTCCTACGAGCAGTACTTC,CASSERLAVRSYEQYF
-,TRBV7-6,few,TRBJ2-7,TGTGCCAGCGGGGGGTATCACTCCTACGAGCAGTACTTC,CASGGYHSYEQYF
TRBD1,TRBV4-3,-,TRBJ2-3,TGCGCCAGCAGCCACGGACAGGATGACACAGATACGCAGTATTTT,CASSHGQDDTDTQYF
TRBD2,TRBV7-8,few,TRBJ2-1,TGTGCCAGCAGCTCCGGCTATGGGGCGGGGGGCTACAATGAGCAGTTCTTC,CASSSGYGAGGYNEQFF
TRBD1,TRBV14,-,TRBJ2-3,TGTGCCAGCAGCCACGACCGGACAGGGTACACAGATACGCAGTATTTT,CASSHDRTGYTDTQYF
-,TRBV6-1,few,TRBJ2-1,TGTGCCAGCAGGGTAGCAGATTACAATGAGCAGTTCTTC,CASRVADYNEQFF
TRBD1,TRBV5-1,few,TRBJ2-2,TGCGCCAGCTCGTACAGGGGGCATGACGGGGAGCTGTTTTTT,CASSYRGHDGELFF
TRBD1,TRBV2,-,TRBJ2-7,TGTGCCAGCAGTGGTCGGACAGGGAGTTCATCCGAGCAGTACTTC,CASSGRTGSSSEQYF
-,TRBV2,few,TRBJ2-3,TGTGCCAGCAGTGAAGATACTAGCACAGATACGCAGTATTTT,CASSEDTSTDTQYF
TRBD1,TRBV18,few,TRBJ2-1,TGTGCCAGCTCACCACACGTGGACAGGCCTGAGCAGTTCTTC,CASSPHVDRPEQFF
-,TRBV7-9,few,TRBJ1-6,TGTGCCAGCAGCTTAGGAGATGTGTCGAATTCACCCCTCCACTTT,CASSLGDVSNSPLHF
TRBD2,TRBV2,few,TRBJ2-3,TGTGCCAGCCAACGGGAGGGCCGGGTAGATACGCAGTATTTT,CASQREGRVDTQYF
TRBD2,TRBV6-6,-,TRBJ2-1,TGTGCCAGCAGCTCTCCTAGCGGGAGGGCCCTTGAGCAGTTCTTC,CASSSPSGRALEQFF
-,TRBV2,-,TRBJ2-7,TGTGCCAGCATGACCCAGGGCCACTCCTACGAGCAGTACTTC,CASMTQGHSYEQYF
TRBD1,TRBV7-9,-,TRBJ2-7,TGTGCCAGCAGCTCGAGGACAGGACAGTACGAGCAGTACTTC,CASSSRTGQYEQYF
TRBD1,TRBV28,few,TRBJ2-7,TGTGCCAGCGAATTTCAGGGGGCGCACCACGAGCAGTACTTC,CASEFQGAHHEQYF
-,TRBV7-2,-,TRBJ1-5,TGTGCCAGCAGCTTCCAACAGCCCCAGCATTTT,CASSFQQPQHF
TRBD1,TRBV10-3,few,TRBJ1-1,TGTGCCATCAGGGGGGACAGGGAGGGTACTGAAGCTTTCTTT,CAIRGDREGTEAFF